The 22 T cell receptor beta chains below all came from one sample that was sequenced in a study of neurological immune-mediated disorders. TCRdb called the 5' RACE reads again in MiXCR, with one record for every CDR3 protein. In the table there are approximately 53,000 distinct CDR3 sequences, about 9% of which are singletons. Time point in this sample: longitudinal time-point 1 (baseline). Sequenced: PBMCs. The receptor source for this set is a woman between 40 and 50 years old in good health.

This clonotype was seen repeatedly, ten times or more. The CDR3, as DNA: TGTGCCAGCAGTTCTCGGACAGGGGTGCGGGATACGCAGTATTTT. Translating gives CASSSRTGVRDTQYF. V and J are TRBV12-3 or TRBV12-4 and TRBJ2-3, with 9 bases matching TRBD1. J gave up 6 bases and V 4 bases, and 8 bases lay outside the gene matches. This CDR3 has 15 residues.

Remarks on this clonotype: This clone may be a read error of a much larger clone one base away. The chain employs TRBV3-1 and TRBJ2-7, with D perhaps matching TRBD1 or TRBD2 (6 bases each). The V and J ends lost 3 bases and 11 bases respectively, with 26 bases between them. Germline values: CDR1 LGHDT, CDR2 YNNKEL (reference sequence). The CDR3 totals 16 residues. This CDR3 is CASSHITGGSPGEKYF. Here the CDR3 DNA reads TGTGCCAGCAGCCATATTACCGGGGGCTCTCCGGGGGAGAAGTACTTC.

This clonotype occurred many times. The J gene is TRBJ1-1, the V gene TRBV29-1; no clear D. V was pared by 7 bases and J by 3 bases, with 6 bases between. Germline V gives CDR1 SQVTM, CDR2 ANQGSEA. CDR3 length: 10 amino acids. The CDR3 DNA sequence: TGCAGCGCCCAGCACACTGAAGCTTTCTTT. It is translated as CSAQHTEAFF.

Ten or more counts support this clonotype. The chain links TRBV20-1 to TRBJ2-6, with 9 bases lining up with TRBD1. The germline CDR1 and CDR2 sequences are DFQATT and SNEGSKA (reference sequence). Germline trimming cut 3 bases from V and 0 bases from J; bases unmatched to any gene: 21. The CDR3 contains 22 residues. This CDR3 is CSASILLGGDRDPDSGANVLTF. For the CDR3, the DNA is TGCAGTGCTAGCATTCTGCTTGGTGGGGACAGGGACCCCGACTCTGGGGCCAACGTCCTGACTTTC.

This clonotype was observed a single time. The V gene is TRBV4-2, the J gene TRBJ1-2, with a possible D match to TRBD1 (6 bases). The V gene lost 4 bases and the J gene lost 3 bases, with 15 bases spanning the gap. This CDR3 spans 15 amino acids. Germline V gene lookup returns CDR1 LGHNA and CDR2 YNFKEQ. The CDR3 here is CASSRRGPGYYGYTF. The CDR3 nucleotides are TGTGCCAGCAGCCGCAGGGGACCGGGGTACTATGGCTACACCTTC.

This clonotype was detected ten times or more. V gene TRBV14 combines with J gene TRBJ2-1; no firm D call. The CDR3 sequence is 16 residues long. V dropped 0 bases and J dropped 6 bases, with 15 bases sitting between them. Germline CDR1 and CDR2: SGHDN and FVKESK. This CDR3 reads CASSQEGSVRSNEQFF. Here the CDR3 DNA reads TGTGCCAGCAGCCAAGAGGGGTCAGTGCGGAGCAATGAGCAGTTCTTC.

The chain uses TRBV29-1 and TRBJ2-1; TRBD2 matches 9 bases. Germline lookup yields CDR1 SQVTM and CDR2 ANQGSEA. Germline trimming cut 8 bases from V and 3 bases from J; bases unmatched to any gene: 8. The length of the CDR3 is 14 residues. As DNA, the CDR3 is TGCAGCTCTAAGACTAGCGGTCTCTACAATGAGCAGTTCTTC. This codes for CSSKTSGLYNEQFF.

In this sample, this clonotype turned up many times. The chain joins TRBV3-1 to TRBJ2-1; D gene uncertain. V lost 4 bases and J 6 bases, leaving 10 bases between the germline ends. This CDR3 region has 13 residues. Looked up from germline, CDR1 is LGHDT and CDR2 is YNNKEL (reference sequence). CDR3 DNA sequence: TGTGCCAGCAGCCCGCCCCTGGGCAATGAGCAGTTCTTC. Protein product: CASSPPLGNEQFF.

This clonotype was seen only a few times. The J gene is TRBJ1-6, the V gene TRBV6-5; D possibly corresponds to TRBD1 (6 bases). CDR3 length equals 15 residues. The V end lost 5 bases, the J end lost 11 bases, and 19 bases lay between the germline ends. Germline CDR1 and CDR2: MNHEY and SVGAGI. The CDR3 DNA sequence: TGTGCCAGCAGTGGGTTACAGGGCCCTACAACACCCCTCCACTTT. This codes for CASSGLQGPTTPLHF.

This clonotype was seen repeatedly, ten times or more. This chain joins TRBV6-2 or TRBV6-3 and TRBJ1-2; 10 bases match TRBD1. The CDR3 loop spans 14 amino acids. Trimming took 6 bases from V and 6 from J; bases not matched to a gene: 7. Germline CDR1 and CDR2: MNHEY and SVGEGT. In nucleotides, the CDR3 is TGTGCCAGCAGAACCGGGACAGGGGACCATGGCTACACCTTC. Protein sequence: CASRTGTGDHGYTF.

This clonotype was found many times. The chain recombines TRBV20-1 with TRBJ2-3, with D perhaps matching TRBD2 (6 bases). The germline V and J ends were trimmed by 3 bases and 0 bases, with 16 bases remaining between them. The CDR3 sequence is 16 residues long. CDR1 DFQATT and CDR2 SNEGSKA come from the germline V gene (reference sequence). The CDR3 sequence is CSASTNLASSTDTQYF. The CDR3 coding sequence is TGCAGTGCTAGCACAAACCTAGCGAGCAGCACAGATACGCAGTATTTT.

The table lists this clonotype with many counts. The chain couples TRBV20-1 to TRBJ1-6, with a possible D match to TRBD1 (5 bases). The CDR3 length is 18 residues. V dropped 6 bases and J dropped 2 bases, with 23 bases sitting between them. The germline gives CDR1 DFQATT, CDR2 SNEGSKA (reference sequence). In DNA, the CDR3 is TGCAGTGCCTTTTCGCCCCAGGGCGCTTTGACCTATAATTCACCCCTCCACTTT. It encodes CSAFSPQGALTYNSPLHF.

This clonotype was seen only a few times. A much larger clone differs from this one at a single base, so this may be a read error. The chain employs TRBV9 and TRBJ1-1, with a possible D match to TRBD1 (5 bases). Germline CDR1 is SGDLS and CDR2 is YYNGEE. The CDR3 length is 15 residues. CDR3 in DNA: TGTGTCAGCAGCGTAGATCCGGGGCTCGGCACTGAAGCTTTCTTT. This encodes CVSSVDPGLGTEAFF.

This clonotype was counted at least ten times. The chain links TRBV5-5 to TRBJ1-1; the D is unclear. The germline V gene has CDR1 SGHKS and CDR2 YYEKEE (reference sequence). This CDR3 comprises 14 residues. The V and J ends lost 3 bases and 0 bases respectively, with 9 bases between them. The CDR3 DNA is TGTGCCAGCAGCTACAGACACCTGAACACTGAAGCTTTCTTT. Translated, it gives CASSYRHLNTEAFF.

This clonotype was observed at least ten times. The genes are TRBV11-2 and TRBJ2-2; 8 nucleotides agree with TRBD1. The CDR3 length is 15 residues. CDR1 SGHAT and CDR2 FQNNGV come from the germline V gene. The ends lost 5 bases at V and 7 bases at J; junction bases unmatched: 9. This CDR3 is CASSPIQGANGELFF. In DNA, the CDR3 is TGTGCCAGCAGCCCCATTCAGGGGGCTAACGGGGAGCTGTTTTTT.

This clonotype was picked up many times. The CDR3 DNA reads TGTGCCATCAAGATGGGGCCTACTAACTATGGCTACACCTTC. Protein product: CAIKMGPTNYGYTF. The chain joins TRBV10-3 to TRBJ1-2; perhaps TRBD1 as D (5 bases). The CDR3 has 14 amino acids. The V gene's germline CDR1 is ENHRY and CDR2 SYGVKD. V lost 7 bases and J 0 bases, leaving 12 bases between the germline ends.

J is TRBJ2-1 and V is TRBV29-1, with 7 bases identical to TRBD2. The CDR3 totals 14 residues. The germline CDR1 and CDR2 sequences are SQVTM and ANQGSEA. V shed 2 bases, J shed 4 bases, and the junction held 5 bases outside the gene matches. The CDR3 coding sequence is TGCAGCGTTGAAAAACGGGGGGTTTACAATGAGCAGTTCTTC. Encoded protein: CSVEKRGVYNEQFF.

This sequence joins TRBV20-1 and TRBJ2-7; 9 positions match TRBD1. V lost 3 bases to trimming and J lost 11 bases; unmatched junction nucleotides: 11. Germline CDR1 DFQATT, CDR2 SNEGSKA (reference sequence). The CDR3 spans 13 residues. The DNA of the CDR3 is TGCAGTGCTAGGGACAGGGGCCTCTACGAAGAGTACTTC. It yields the protein CSARDRGLYEEYF.

The sample holds many counts of this clonotype. The chain uses TRBV5-1 and TRBJ2-1; D may match TRBD1 or TRBD2 (6 bases each). V was clipped by 2 bases and J by 7 bases, with 13 bases between them. The CDR3 length is 14 residues. Per germline, CDR1 SGHRS and CDR2 YFSETQ. The CDR3 protein is CASSFSAGTNEQFF. CDR3 bases: TGCGCCAGCAGCTTCTCGGCGGGGACAAATGAGCAGTTCTTC.

This clonotype was seen many times. This rearrangement joins TRBV27 to TRBJ2-3; TRBD1 is a possible D gene (5 bases). The CDR3 length is 15 residues. Trimming cost V 5 bases and J 3 bases, with 15 bases left between them. Germline CDR1 MNHEY, CDR2 SMNVEV (reference sequence). The CDR3 region is CASSDRPGWTDTQYF. CDR3 in DNA: TGTGCCAGCAGTGACCGCCCAGGGTGGACAGATACGCAGTATTTT.

About this clonotype itself: One junction end disagrees with the germline gene, perhaps due to a read error. The chain joins TRBV7-2 to TRBJ2-2; perhaps D is TRBD1 or TRBD2 (5 bases each). This CDR3 contains 13 residues. In germline, CDR1 is SGHTA, CDR2 FQGNSA. DNA of the CDR3: TGTACCAGCAGCTGGGGAAGGTCCGGGGACCTGTTTTTT. Its translation: CTSSWGRSGDLFF.

There are many counts of this clonotype. The chain recombines TRBV10-2 with TRBJ2-7; 11 nucleotides align to TRBD2. This CDR3 has 15 residues. The V and J ends lost 5 bases and 7 bases, in that order; junction bases with no gene match: 10. Germline lookup yields CDR1 WSHSY and CDR2 SAAADI. The CDR3 spells CASSHRLAGGGEQYF. In nucleotides, the CDR3 is TGCGCCAGCAGTCACCGGCTAGCGGGGGGTGGAGAGCAGTACTTC.